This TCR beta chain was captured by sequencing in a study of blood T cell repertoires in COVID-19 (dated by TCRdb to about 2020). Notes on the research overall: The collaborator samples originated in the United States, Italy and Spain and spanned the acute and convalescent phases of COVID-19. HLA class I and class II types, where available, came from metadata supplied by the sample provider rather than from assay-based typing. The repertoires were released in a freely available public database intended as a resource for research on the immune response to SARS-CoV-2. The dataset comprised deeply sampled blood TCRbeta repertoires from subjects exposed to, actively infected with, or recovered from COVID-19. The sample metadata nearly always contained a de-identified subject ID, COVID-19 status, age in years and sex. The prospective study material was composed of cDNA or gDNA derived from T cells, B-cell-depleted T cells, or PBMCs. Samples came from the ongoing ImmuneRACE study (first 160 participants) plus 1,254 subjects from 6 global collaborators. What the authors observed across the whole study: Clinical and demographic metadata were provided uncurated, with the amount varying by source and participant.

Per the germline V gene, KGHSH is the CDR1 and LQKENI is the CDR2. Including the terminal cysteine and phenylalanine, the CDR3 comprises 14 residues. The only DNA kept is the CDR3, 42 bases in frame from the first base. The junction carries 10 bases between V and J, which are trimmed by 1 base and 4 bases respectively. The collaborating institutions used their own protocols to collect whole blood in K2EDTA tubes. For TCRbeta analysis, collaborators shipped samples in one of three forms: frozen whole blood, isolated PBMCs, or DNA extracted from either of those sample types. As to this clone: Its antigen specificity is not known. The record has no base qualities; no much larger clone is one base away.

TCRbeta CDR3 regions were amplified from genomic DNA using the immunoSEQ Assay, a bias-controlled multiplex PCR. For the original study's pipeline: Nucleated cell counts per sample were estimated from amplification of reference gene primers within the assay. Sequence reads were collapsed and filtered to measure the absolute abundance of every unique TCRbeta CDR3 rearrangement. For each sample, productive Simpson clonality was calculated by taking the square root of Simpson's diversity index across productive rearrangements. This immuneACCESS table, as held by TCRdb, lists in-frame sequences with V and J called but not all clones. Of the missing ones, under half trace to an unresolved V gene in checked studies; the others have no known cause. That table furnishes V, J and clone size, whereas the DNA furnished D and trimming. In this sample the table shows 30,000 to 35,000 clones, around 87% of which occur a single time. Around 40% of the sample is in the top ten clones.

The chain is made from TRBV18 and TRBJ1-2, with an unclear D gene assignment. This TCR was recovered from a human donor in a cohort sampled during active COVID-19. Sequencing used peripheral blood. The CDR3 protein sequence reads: CASSPRGEFYGYTF. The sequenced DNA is TGTGCCAGCTCACCACGGGGAGAATTCTATGGCTACACCTTC.